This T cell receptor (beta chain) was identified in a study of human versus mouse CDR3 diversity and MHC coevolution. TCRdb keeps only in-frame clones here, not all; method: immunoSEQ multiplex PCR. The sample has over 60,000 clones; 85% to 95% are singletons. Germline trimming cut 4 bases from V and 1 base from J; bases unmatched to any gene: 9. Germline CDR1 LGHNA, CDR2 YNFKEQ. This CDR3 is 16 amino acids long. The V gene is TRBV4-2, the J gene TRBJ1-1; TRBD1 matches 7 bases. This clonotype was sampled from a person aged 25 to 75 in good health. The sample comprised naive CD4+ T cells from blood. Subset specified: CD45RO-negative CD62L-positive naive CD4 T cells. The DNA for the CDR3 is TGTGCCAGCAGCCGCAGGATACAGGGGACGAACACTGAAGCTTTCTTT. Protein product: CASSRRIQGTNTEAFF.